Detailed here is one T cell receptor beta chain. Primed by a sample-barcoded 5' primer and a J-beta primer mix, a second PCR proceeded for roughly 7 to 12 cycles. TCRdb re-derived calls from the 5' RACE reads in MiXCR, one entry per CDR3 protein. The sample holds roughly 500,000 distinct CDR3 sequences, roughly 28% seen once. This sample was taken from a study of blood T cells in healthy people across ages. The CDR3 sequence is 14 residues long. Germline trimming cut 5 bases from V and 3 bases from J; bases unmatched to any gene: 2. Looked up from germline, CDR1 is LGHNA and CDR2 is YNFKEQ. The chain couples TRBV4-2 to TRBJ2-4; 9 bases are a match to TRBD1. Sequencing was performed on blood. The TCR originated in a woman between 70 and 85 years old in good health. The CDR3 spells CASSRTGDKNIQYF. CDR3 bases: TGTGCCAGCAGCAGGACAGGGGACAAAAACATTCAGTACTTC.